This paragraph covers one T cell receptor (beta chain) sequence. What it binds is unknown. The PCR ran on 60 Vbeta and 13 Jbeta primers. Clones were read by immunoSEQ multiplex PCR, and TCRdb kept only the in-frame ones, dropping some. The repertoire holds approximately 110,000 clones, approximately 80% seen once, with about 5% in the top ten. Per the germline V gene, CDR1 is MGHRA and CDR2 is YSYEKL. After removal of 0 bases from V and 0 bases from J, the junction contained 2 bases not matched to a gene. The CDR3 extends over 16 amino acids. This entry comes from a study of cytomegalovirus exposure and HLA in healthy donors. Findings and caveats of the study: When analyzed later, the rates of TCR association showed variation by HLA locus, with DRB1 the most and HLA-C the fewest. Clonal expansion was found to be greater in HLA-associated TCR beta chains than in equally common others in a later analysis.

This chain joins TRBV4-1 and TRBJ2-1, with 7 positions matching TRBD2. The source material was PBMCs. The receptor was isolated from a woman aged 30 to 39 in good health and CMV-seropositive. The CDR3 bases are TGCGCCAGCAGCCAAGACCAGCGGGGCTCCTACAATGAGCAGTTCTTC. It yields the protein CASSQDQRGSYNEQFF.